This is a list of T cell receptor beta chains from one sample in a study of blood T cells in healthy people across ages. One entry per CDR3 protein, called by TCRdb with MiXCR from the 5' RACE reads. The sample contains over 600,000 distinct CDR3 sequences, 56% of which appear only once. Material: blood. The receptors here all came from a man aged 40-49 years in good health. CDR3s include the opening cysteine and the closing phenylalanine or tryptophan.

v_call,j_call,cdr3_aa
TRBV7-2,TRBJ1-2,CASSFESLLGGYTF
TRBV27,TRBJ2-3,CASSFSGVGTDTQYF
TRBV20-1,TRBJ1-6,CSANQGLSSYNSPLHF
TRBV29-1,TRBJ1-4,CSVEPGRGNEKLFF
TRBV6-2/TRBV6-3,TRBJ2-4,CASGLAKNIQYF
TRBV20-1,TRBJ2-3,CSARGLAGGRITDTQYF
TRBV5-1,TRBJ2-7,CASSLHGLNYEQYF
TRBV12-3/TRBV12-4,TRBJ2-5,CASRRDAIQETQYF
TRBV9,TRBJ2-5,CASSTFGPQYF
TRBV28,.,CASSFSERGGGETQYF
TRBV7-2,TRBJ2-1,CASSLGDYKQFF